The present T cell receptor (beta chain) was sequenced within a study of T cell responses to AZD1222 COVID-19 vaccine. Points from the study as a whole: Seropositivity was recorded at baseline in only 6 or 7 AZD1222 recipients. No repertoire was sampled before or during the peak T cell response, only after it. Spike-specific TCR breadth and depth both grew after two AZD1222 doses.

Between the trimmed V and J ends, which lost 1 base and 4 bases, there was a span of 5 bases. Germline CDR1 is SGHDN and CDR2 is FVKESK. The CDR3 contains 13 residues. The method was immunoSEQ multiplex PCR; TCRdb's version includes in-frame clones alone and lacks a portion of them. The table has roughly 99,000 clones, around 90% seen once. A note on this clone: As yet, its antigen is unknown.

This specimen consisted of peripheral blood, obtained on day 0 of AZD1222 vaccination. The chain has TRBV14 and TRBJ1-3; D gene uncertain. This sequence originates from an adult in good health. The CDR3 nucleotides read TGTGCCAGCAGCCAAGTCGGGGGAAACACCATATATTTT. Translated, it gives CASSQVGGNTIYF.